This TCR beta chain was identified in a study of T cell responses to AZD1222 COVID-19 vaccine (dated by TCRdb to the early 2020s). Study-wide context: AZD1222 recipients given second doses at about 4 weeks or at about 12 weeks were pooled, since spike-specific TCR depth and breadth were not found to differ between the two schedules. A total of over 230 trial participants underwent TCR sequencing, of whom approximately 210 received two doses of AZD1222 and about 26 received two doses of the MenACWY control vaccine. Enrollment into the trials was organized by age into subgroups of 18-55, 56-69 and 70-plus years, and those subgroups contained approximately 160, 26 and 62 TCR-sequenced participants, respectively. The study at large found these results: Reportedly, almost half of the unique spike-specific TCRs recognized epitopes lying outside the regions that are mutated in the B.1.351 and B.1.1.7 variants. A significant rise in spike-specific TCR breadth and depth was observed after two AZD1222 doses relative to day 0 and relative to MenACWY recipients. CD4 TCRs associated with the vaccine covered the entire spike protein, and the dominant responses were in regions 160-218 and 743-854. Because no day 14 peak-response samples were available, repertoires were characterized only after the peak T cell response. Most participants were white British and females outnumbered males, and the authors suggested that clonal diversity may have been underestimated. The 56-69-year group was small, and its depth increase did not reach significance, likely because of low power. Conclusions about previously exposed vaccinees were limited because only a handful of AZD1222 recipients were SARS-CoV-2 seropositive at baseline.

There are 16 amino acids in the CDR3, from cysteine to phenylalanine inclusive. The entry retains the CDR3 DNA only, 48 bases that are in frame from base 1. At the junction V is shortened by 5 bases and J by 4 bases, with 15 bases in between. From a lookup of the germline V gene, CDR1 and CDR2 are SGHTA and FQGNSA. The table lists this clone with a few counts. This receptor's antigen is unknown. No much larger clone is present one base from it, and per-base qualities are unavailable. The CDR3 regions of human TCRbeta chains were analyzed by immunosequencing. In the authors' own workflow: Repertoire TCRs were checked for matches against a reference library of SARS-CoV-2-specific TCRs that had been generated using the MIRA antigen-specificity platform. Breadth was defined as the fraction of unique TCRs that were SARS-CoV-2-associated. Depth was defined as the fraction of total T cells that were SARS-CoV-2-associated. Using the MIRA data, every spike-specific TCR was mapped to the spike region that the TCR reacted to and assigned to either a CD4 or a CD8 class. Log10-transformed breadth and depth values were compared by one-way ANOVA with Sidak's multiple comparisons tests. The clones in this table, taken by TCRdb from immuneACCESS, are in-frame only. Not every clone is retained; where verified, under half of the shortfall comes from an unresolved V gene, and the cause of the rest is unknown. The V and J calls and clone size are taken from that table; D and trimming were inferred from the DNA. The sample table holds 150,000 to 200,000 clones, of which around nine tenths were seen once. The ten most abundant clones make up 2.5% to 3% of the sample.

In the paper's terms, the time point label means: baseline before first vaccination. Vaccinee samples came from UK trials COV001 and COV002, including a single-blind randomized controlled phase 2/3 trial of AZD1222 (ChAdOx1 nCoV-19) in healthy adults. Trial participant PBMC samples were collected at day 0 and day 28 after the second dose for TCRbeta chain sequencing. This sample comprised peripheral blood, obtained on day 0 of AZD1222 vaccination. The sequence derives from an adult in good health. This chain is built from TRBV7-2 and TRBJ1-6; possibly the D gene is TRBD1, per 6 matching bases. CDR3 loop: CASSLWTEPYNSPLHF. Here is the DNA: TGTGCCAGCAGCCTCTGGACAGAGCCATATAATTCACCCCTCCACTTT.